This T cell receptor beta chain was retrieved from a study of T-cell reconstitution after alpha-beta-depleted transplantation in children. Study results and limitations: At the one-year point after transplant, T-cell counts and TCRbeta diversity were found to come mostly from T cells that had been newly produced.

As it was prepared, the TCRbeta library received unique molecular identifiers. TCRdb analysed the PCR reads with MiXCR anew, one entry per CDR3 protein. The sample includes hundreds of thousands of distinct CDR3 sequences, roughly 13% seen only once; the top ten take around 2.2%. Germline CDR1 is SGHVS and CDR2 is FQNEAQ. The CDR3 extends over 12 amino acids. Trimming pared 4 bases from V and 8 bases from J, leaving 9 bases between. With regard to this clonotype: Its matching antigen is unknown.

The chain is built from TRBV7-8 and TRBJ2-1; tentative D call: TRBD2 (6 bases). The sample in question was PBMCs, mostly from graft donor cells, obtained 360 days after TCRalphabeta/CD19-depleted stem cell transplant. The clonotype was recovered from a male patient between 5 and 17 years old who had a stem cell transplant for acute myeloid leukemia, so the T cells may come from the graft donor. CDR3: CASSSRGYEQFF. The DNA for the CDR3 is TGTGCCAGCAGCTCCCGGGGGTATGAGCAGTTCTTC. Complete variable domain (other parts from reference TRBV7-8 and TRBJ2-1): GAGVSQSPRYKVAKRGQDVALRCDPISGHVSLFWYQQALGQGPEFLTYFQNEAQLDKSGLPSDRFFAERPEGSVSTLKIQRTQQEDSAVYLCASSSRGYEQFFGPGTRLTVL.